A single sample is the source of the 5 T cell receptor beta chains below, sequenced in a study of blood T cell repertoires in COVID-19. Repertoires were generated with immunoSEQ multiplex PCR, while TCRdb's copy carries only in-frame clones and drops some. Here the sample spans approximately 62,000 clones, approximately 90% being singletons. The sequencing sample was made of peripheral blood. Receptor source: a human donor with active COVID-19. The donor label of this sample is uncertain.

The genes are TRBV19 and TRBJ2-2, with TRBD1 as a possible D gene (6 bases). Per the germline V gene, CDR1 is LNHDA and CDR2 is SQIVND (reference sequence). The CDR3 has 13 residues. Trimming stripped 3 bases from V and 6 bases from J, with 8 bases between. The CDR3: CASSIGGPGELFF. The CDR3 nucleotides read TGTGCCAGTAGTATTGGGGGCCCCGGGGAGCTGTTTTTT.

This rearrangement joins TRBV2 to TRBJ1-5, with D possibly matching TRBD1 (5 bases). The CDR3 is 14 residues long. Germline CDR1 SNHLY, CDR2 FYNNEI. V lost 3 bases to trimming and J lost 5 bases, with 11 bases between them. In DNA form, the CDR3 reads TGTGCCAGCAGTGAGACAGAGCCTTATCAGCCCCAGCATTTT. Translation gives CASSETEPYQPQHF.

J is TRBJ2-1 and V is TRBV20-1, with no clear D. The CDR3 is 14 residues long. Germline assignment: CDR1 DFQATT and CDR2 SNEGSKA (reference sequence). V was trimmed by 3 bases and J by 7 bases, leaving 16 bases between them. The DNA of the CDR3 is TGCAGTGCTAGTATTATGGCAGATTGGAATGAGCAGTTCTTC. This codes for CSASIMADWNEQFF.

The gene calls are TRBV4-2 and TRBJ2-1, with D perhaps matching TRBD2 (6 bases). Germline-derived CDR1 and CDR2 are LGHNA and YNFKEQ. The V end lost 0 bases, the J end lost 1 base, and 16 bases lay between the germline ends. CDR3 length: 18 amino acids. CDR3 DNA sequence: TGTGCCAGCAGCCAAGATCCAAATGGGGCGGGATCCTACAATGAGCAGTTCTTC. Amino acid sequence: CASSQDPNGAGSYNEQFF.

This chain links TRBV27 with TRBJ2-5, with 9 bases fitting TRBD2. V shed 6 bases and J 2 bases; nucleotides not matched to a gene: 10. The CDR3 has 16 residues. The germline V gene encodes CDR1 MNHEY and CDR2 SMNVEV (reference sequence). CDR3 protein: CASRSDWRGGQETQYF. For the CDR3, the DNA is TGTGCCAGCAGGTCAGACTGGCGGGGGGGGCAAGAGACCCAGTACTTC.